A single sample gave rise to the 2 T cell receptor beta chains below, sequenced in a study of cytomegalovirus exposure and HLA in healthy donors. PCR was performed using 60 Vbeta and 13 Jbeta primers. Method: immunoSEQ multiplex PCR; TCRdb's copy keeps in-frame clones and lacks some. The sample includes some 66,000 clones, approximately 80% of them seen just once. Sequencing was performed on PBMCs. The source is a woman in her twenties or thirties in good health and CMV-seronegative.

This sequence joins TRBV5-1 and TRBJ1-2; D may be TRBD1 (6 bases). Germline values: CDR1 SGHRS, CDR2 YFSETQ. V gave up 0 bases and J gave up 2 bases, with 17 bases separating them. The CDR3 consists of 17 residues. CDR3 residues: CASSLGPQATGNYGYTF. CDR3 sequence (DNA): TGCGCCAGCAGCTTGGGGCCCCAAGCTACAGGGAACTATGGCTACACCTTC.

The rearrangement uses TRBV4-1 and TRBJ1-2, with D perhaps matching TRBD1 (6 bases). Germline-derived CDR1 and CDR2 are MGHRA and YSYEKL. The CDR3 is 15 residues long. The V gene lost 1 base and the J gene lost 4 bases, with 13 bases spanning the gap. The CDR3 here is CASSQAPGTPYGYTF. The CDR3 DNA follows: TGCGCCAGCAGCCAAGCCCCAGGGACACCCTATGGCTACACCTTC.